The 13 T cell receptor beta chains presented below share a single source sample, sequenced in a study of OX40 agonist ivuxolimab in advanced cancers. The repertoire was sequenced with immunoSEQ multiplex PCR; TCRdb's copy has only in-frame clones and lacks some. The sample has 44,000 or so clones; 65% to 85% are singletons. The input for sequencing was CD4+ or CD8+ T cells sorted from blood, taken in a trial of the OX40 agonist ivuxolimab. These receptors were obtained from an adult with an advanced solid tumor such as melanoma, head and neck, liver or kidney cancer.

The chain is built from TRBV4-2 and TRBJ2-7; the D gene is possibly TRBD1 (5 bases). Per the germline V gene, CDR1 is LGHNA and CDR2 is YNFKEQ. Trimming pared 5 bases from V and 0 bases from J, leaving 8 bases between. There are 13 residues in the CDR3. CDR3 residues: CASSLGPSYEQYF. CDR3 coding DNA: TGTGCCAGCAGCTTGGGGCCCTCCTACGAGCAGTACTTC.

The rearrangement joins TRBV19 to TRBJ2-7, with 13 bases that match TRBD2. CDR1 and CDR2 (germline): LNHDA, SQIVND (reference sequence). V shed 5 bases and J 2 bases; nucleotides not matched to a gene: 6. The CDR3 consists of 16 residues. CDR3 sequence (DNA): TGTGCCAGTAGTGGGGGGACTAGCGGGAACCCCTACGAGCAGTACTTC. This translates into CASSGGTSGNPYEQYF.

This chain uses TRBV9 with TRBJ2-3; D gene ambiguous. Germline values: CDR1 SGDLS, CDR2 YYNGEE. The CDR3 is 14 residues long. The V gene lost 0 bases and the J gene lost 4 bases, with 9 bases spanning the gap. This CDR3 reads CASSVAQRSDTQYF. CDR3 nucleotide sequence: TGTGCCAGCAGCGTAGCTCAGCGCTCAGATACGCAGTATTTT.

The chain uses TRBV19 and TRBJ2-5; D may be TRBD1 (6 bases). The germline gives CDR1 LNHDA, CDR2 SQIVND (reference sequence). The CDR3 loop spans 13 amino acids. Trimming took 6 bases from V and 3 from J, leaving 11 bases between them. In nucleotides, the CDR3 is TGTGCCAGTAGGGGCAGGGGTAAAGAGACCCAGTACTTC. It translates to CASRGRGKETQYF.

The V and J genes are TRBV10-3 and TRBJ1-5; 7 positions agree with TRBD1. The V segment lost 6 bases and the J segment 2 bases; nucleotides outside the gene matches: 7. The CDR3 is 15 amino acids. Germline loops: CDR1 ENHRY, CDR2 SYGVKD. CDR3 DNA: TGTGCCATCAGCGACAGGGTTAGACGCAATCAGCCCCAGCATTTT. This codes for CAISDRVRRNQPQHF.

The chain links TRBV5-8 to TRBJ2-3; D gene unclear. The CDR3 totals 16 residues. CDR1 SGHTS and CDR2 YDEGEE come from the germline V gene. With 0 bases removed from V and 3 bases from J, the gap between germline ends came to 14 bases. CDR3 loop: CASSLEGRQSTDTQYF. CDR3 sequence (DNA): TGTGCCAGCAGCTTGGAGGGCAGGCAGTCGACAGATACGCAGTATTTT.

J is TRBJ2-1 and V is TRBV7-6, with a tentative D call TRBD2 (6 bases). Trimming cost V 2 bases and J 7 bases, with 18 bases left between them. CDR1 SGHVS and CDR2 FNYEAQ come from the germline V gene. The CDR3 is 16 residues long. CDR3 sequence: CASSLRESGTLNEQFF. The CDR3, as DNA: TGTGCCAGCAGCTTACGGGAGTCAGGGACTTTGAATGAGCAGTTCTTC.

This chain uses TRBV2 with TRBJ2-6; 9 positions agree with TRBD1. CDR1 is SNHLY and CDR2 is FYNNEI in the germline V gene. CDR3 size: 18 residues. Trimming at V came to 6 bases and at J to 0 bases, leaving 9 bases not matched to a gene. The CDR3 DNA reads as TGTGCCAGCAGAATCCCCCCGGGACAGGGCTCTGGGGCCAACGTCCTGACTTTC. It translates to CASRIPPGQGSGANVLTF.

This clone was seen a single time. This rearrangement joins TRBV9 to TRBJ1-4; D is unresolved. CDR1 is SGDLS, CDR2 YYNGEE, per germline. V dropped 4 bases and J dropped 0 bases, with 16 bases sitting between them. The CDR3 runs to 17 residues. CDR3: CASSPHPEGATNEKLFF. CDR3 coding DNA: TGTGCCAGCAGCCCCCACCCCGAGGGAGCAACTAATGAAAAACTGTTTTTT.

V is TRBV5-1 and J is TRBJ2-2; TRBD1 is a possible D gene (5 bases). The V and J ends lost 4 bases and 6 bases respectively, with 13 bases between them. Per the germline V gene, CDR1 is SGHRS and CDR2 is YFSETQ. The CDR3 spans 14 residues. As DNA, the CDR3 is TGCGCCAGCAGCCCCGCAGGGATCGCCGGGGAGCTGTTTTTT. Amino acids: CASSPAGIAGELFF. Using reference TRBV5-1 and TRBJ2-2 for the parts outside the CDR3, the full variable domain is KAGVTQTPRYLIKTRGQQVTLSCSPISGHRSVSWYQQTPGQGLQFLFEYFSETQRNKGNFPGRFSGRQFSNSRSEMNVSTLELGDSALYLCASSPAGIAGELFFGEGSRLTVL.

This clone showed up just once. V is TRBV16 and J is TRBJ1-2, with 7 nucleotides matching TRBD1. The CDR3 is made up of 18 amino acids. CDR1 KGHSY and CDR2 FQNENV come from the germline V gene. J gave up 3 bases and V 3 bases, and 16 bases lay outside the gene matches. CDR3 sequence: CASSHKRVIGQAYYGYTF. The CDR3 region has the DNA TGTGCCAGCAGCCACAAAAGGGTAATCGGACAGGCCTACTATGGCTACACCTTC.

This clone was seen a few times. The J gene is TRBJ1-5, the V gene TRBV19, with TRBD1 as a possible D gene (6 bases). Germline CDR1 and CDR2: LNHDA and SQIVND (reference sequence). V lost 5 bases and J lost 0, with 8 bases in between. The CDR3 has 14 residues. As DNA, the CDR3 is TGTGCCAGTAGTTACAGGGATAGCAATCAGCCCCAGCATTTT. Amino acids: CASSYRDSNQPQHF.

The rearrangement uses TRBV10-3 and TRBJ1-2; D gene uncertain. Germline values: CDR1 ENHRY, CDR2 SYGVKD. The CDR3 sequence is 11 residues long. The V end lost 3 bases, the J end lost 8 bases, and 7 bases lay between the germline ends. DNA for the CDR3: TGTGCCATCAGTGACAGGTCGGGCTACACCTTC. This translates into CAISDRSGYTF.